This TCR beta chain was observed in a study of T cells in Graves' hyperthyroidism and ophthalmopathy. Study information: Upon initial diagnosis and before any treatment, peripheral blood was collected. Study-level findings and limits: Most expanded thyroid clonotypes above 0.001 recurred in blood.

Amplification yielded TCR beta CDR3 regions, with RNA transcripts as the source. The HTBI set primed first-round TCR CDR3 RT-PCR. TCRdb itself ran the multiplex PCR reads through MiXCR, one entry per CDR3 protein. The sample holds approximately 400,000 distinct CDR3 sequences; about a fifth are singletons and the top ten take 35% to 50%. The cohort's ophthalmopathy patients, a group with duration under 3 months, had a Clinical Activity Score of at least 3 and a NOSPECS grade of at least 4. Those patients with uncontrolled infection, other autoimmune disease, pregnancy or lactation were excluded. This clonotype was seen a single time. Its cognate antigen is unknown. Trimming cost V 11 bases and J 1 base; bases outside gene matches: 18. The CDR3 sequence is 17 residues long. Germline CDR1 reads MDHEN; CDR2 reads SYDVKM.

The source material was blood. This TCR was sampled from a man in his late teens or twenties with Graves' ophthalmopathy. The chain couples TRBV28 to TRBJ2-7; 9 bases agree with TRBD1. CDR3 DNA: TGTGCCTCAGGAGTAAGCCGTTCCGGGACAGGGTCCTACGAGCAGTACTTC. Translation gives CASGVSRSGTGSYEQYF.